These 28 T cell receptor beta chains were sequenced from one sample in a study of shared clonotypes between healthy human individuals. Here immunoSEQ multiplex PCR was the method, and the copy in TCRdb shows in-frame clones only, minus some. The table has 2 million to 3 million clones, 93% seen once. The sample was naive CD4+ T cells from PBMCs. This sample's subset: CD45RA+ positively selected. The receptor set was obtained from a man younger than 35 in good health. Some clones in this sample may be carry-over from other donors' samples.

The V and J genes are TRBV6-5 and TRBJ2-1, with D perhaps TRBD2 (5 bases). This CDR3 spans 15 amino acids. V was shortened by 5 bases and J by 0 bases, with 11 bases between the two germline ends. Looked up from germline, CDR1 is MNHEY and CDR2 is SVGAGI. The CDR3 spells CASSRPGSSYNEQFF. CDR3 nucleotides: TGTGCCAGCAGTAGACCGGGGAGCTCCTACAATGAGCAGTTCTTC.

The sample holds one count of this clone. The chain links TRBV10-3 to TRBJ1-4; possible D gene TRBD1, 6 bases. V shed 5 bases and J shed 3 bases, with 19 bases lying between them. CDR3 length: 17 residues. Germline CDR1 reads ENHRY; CDR2 reads SYGVKD. The CDR3 region is CAISSLQGRGANEKLFF. DNA for the CDR3: TGTGCCATCAGTTCTCTACAGGGAAGGGGCGCTAATGAAAAACTGTTTTTT.

CDR3 DNA: TGCAGCGGTGGACAGGGCGCGAACACCGGGGAGCTGTTTTTT. Its translation: CSGGQGANTGELFF. The chain carries TRBV29-1 and TRBJ2-2; 8 bases fit TRBD1. Unmatched junction bases numbered 4, after V lost 7 bases and J lost 0 bases. From germline, CDR1 is SQVTM and CDR2 ANQGSEA. The CDR3 loop spans 14 amino acids.

The CDR3 loop is CASSYSFGRNQPQHF. CDR3 DNA: TGTGCCAGCAGTTACTCATTCGGGCGCAATCAGCCCCAGCATTTT. The chain carries TRBV6-5 and TRBJ1-5; D ambiguous. V lost 0 bases, J lost 2 bases, and 8 bases lay in between. The CDR3 length is 15 residues. CDR1 and CDR2 from the germline V gene are MNHEY and SVGAGI.

The chain has TRBV10-1 and TRBJ2-3; D is perhaps TRBD2 (6 bases). This CDR3 is 13 amino acids long. V was cut by 2 bases and J by 9 bases, with 12 bases left in between. CDR1 and CDR2 from the germline V gene are WNHNN and SYGVQD (reference sequence). CDR3 sequence (DNA): TGCGCCAGCAGTGAGCGTCCCAGCGGGACGCAGTATTTT. It codes for CASSERPSGTQYF.

This chain uses TRBV28 with TRBJ1-4, with TRBD1 matching over 9 bases. The CDR3 is made up of 16 amino acids. V trimming: 2 bases; J trimming: 7 bases; junction bases outside the gene matches: 8. In germline, CDR1 is MDHEN, CDR2 SYDVKM. CDR3 amino acids: CASSLPGQGRFEKLFF. In DNA form, the CDR3 reads TGTGCCAGCAGTTTACCTGGACAGGGGAGGTTTGAAAAACTGTTTTTT. Full variable domain (outside the CDR3, taken from reference TRBV28 and TRBJ1-4): DVKVTQSSRYLVKRTGEKVFLECVQDMDHENMFWYRQDPGLGLRLIYFSYDVKMKEKGDIPEGYSVSREKKERFSLILESASTNQTSMYLCASSLPGQGRFEKLFFGSGTQLSVL.

The chain employs TRBV16 and TRBJ1-1; 7 positions match TRBD1. The CDR3 is 14 amino acids. With 7 bases clipped from V and 4 bases from J, the junction kept 9 bases outside the gene matches. Germline lookup yields CDR1 KGHSY and CDR2 FQNENV. The CDR3 reads CASNPDRVGTEAFF. The CDR3, as DNA: TGTGCCAGCAACCCTGACAGGGTAGGCACTGAAGCTTTCTTT. Full variable domain (missing parts from reference TRBV16 and TRBJ1-1): GEEVAQTPKHLVRGEGQKAKLYCAPIKGHSYVFWYQQVLKNEFKFLISFQNENVFDETGMPKERFSAKCLPNSPCSLEIQATKLEDSAVYFCASNPDRVGTEAFFGQGTRLTVV.

The V gene is TRBV6-4, the J gene TRBJ2-1; D is possibly TRBD2 (6 bases). Germline loops: CDR1 MRHNA, CDR2 SNTAGT. Between the trimmed V and J ends, which lost 5 bases and 6 bases, there was a span of 14 bases. The CDR3 is made up of 14 amino acids. The CDR3 spells CASSLTIGGNEQFF. CDR3 DNA sequence: TGTGCCAGCAGTTTGACCATCGGGGGCAATGAGCAGTTCTTC.

The chain is built from TRBV7-7 and TRBJ2-3; 11 bases are shared with TRBD2. The V and J ends lost 5 bases and 4 bases, in that order; junction bases with no gene match: 11. CDR1 and CDR2 from the germline V gene are SSHAT and FNYEAQ (reference sequence). The CDR3 sequence is 17 residues long. In nucleotides, the CDR3 is TGTGCCAGCAGCCCCACCCCTAGCGGGAGGAACTCAGATACGCAGTATTTT. Translated, it gives CASSPTPSGRNSDTQYF.

The chain's CDR3 is CASSPTRVNTEAFF. For the CDR3, the DNA is TGCGCCAGCAGCCCGACTAGGGTGAACACTGAAGCTTTCTTT. This chain joins TRBV5-1 and TRBJ1-1; D not resolved. The CDR3 spans 14 residues. V lost 4 bases, J lost 0 bases, and 10 bases lay in between. The germline gives CDR1 SGHRS, CDR2 YFSETQ.

This clone was seen only once. This chain links TRBV9 with TRBJ2-1; weak D call: TRBD2 (5 bases). V lost 6 bases to trimming and J lost 2 bases, with 12 bases between them. The CDR3 runs 14 residues. Looked up from germline, CDR1 is SGDLS and CDR2 is YYNGEE. This CDR3 reads CASNAREPYNEQFF. CDR3 nucleotide sequence: TGTGCCAGCAACGCCCGGGAACCCTACAATGAGCAGTTCTTC.

The chain recombines TRBV28 with TRBJ1-1, with 8 bases fitting TRBD1. The V gene's germline CDR1 is MDHEN and CDR2 SYDVKM. V lost 7 bases to trimming and J lost 9 bases; unmatched junction nucleotides: 7. This CDR3 is 12 amino acids long. The CDR3 here is CASIVGQGKAFF. The CDR3 region has the DNA TGTGCCAGCATCGTCGGACAGGGCAAAGCTTTCTTT. The variable domain in full, completed from reference TRBV28 and TRBJ1-1, reads DVKVTQSSRYLVKRTGEKVFLECVQDMDHENMFWYRQDPGLGLRLIYFSYDVKMKEKGDIPEGYSVSREKKERFSLILESASTNQTSMYLCASIVGQGKAFFGQGTRLTVV.

This sequence joins TRBV19 and TRBJ1-5; D not resolved. Per germline, CDR1 LNHDA and CDR2 SQIVND (reference sequence). The CDR3 length is 14 residues. V was trimmed by 3 bases and J by 0 bases, leaving 6 bases between them. In DNA, the CDR3 is TGTGCCAGTAGTATCCTCTATAGCAATCAGCCCCAGCATTTT. Translated: CASSILYSNQPQHF.

Comment on this clone: The sample contains more than one DNA sequence encoding this CDR3. The chain recombines TRBV29-1 with TRBJ2-3, with D possibly being TRBD1 or TRBD2 (6 bases each). CDR3 length: 13 residues. CDR1 and CDR2 from the germline V gene are SQVTM and ANQGSEA. V gave up 6 bases and J gave up 2 bases, with 12 bases separating them. CDR3: CSVGGRATDTQYF. The DNA for the CDR3 is TGCAGCGTGGGGGGCAGAGCCACAGATACGCAGTATTTT.

The sample holds one count of this clone. This sample includes further DNA sequences coding for the same CDR3. CDR3 sequence (DNA): TGTGCCAGCAGCACCGGAAAGAACACTGAAGCTTTCTTT. The encoded protein is CASSTGKNTEAFF. The chain joins TRBV6-5 to TRBJ1-1; no firm D call. CDR1 and CDR2 (germline): MNHEY, SVGAGI. This CDR3 is 13 amino acids long. V was clipped by 6 bases and J by 1 base, with 9 bases between them.

This chain links TRBV7-2 with TRBJ2-5, with 7 positions matching TRBD2. The germline gives CDR1 SGHTA, CDR2 FQGNSA. V lost 1 base and J lost 5; bases outside the gene matches: 7. This CDR3 region has 15 residues. CDR3 sequence reads: CASSLVPRERETQYF. CDR3 coding DNA: TGTGCCAGCAGCTTAGTACCGCGGGAGCGGGAGACCCAGTACTTC.

The chain links TRBV28 to TRBJ2-3; D gene uncertain. This CDR3 spans 14 amino acids. Germline CDR1 and CDR2: MDHEN and SYDVKM. Trimming pared 6 bases from V and 0 bases from J, leaving 10 bases between. CDR3 sequence: CASRSFTSTDTQYF. The CDR3 DNA reads as TGTGCCAGCAGGTCGTTTACTAGCACAGATACGCAGTATTTT. Based on the CDR3 plus reference TRBV28 and TRBJ2-3, the full variable domain is DVKVTQSSRYLVKRTGEKVFLECVQDMDHENMFWYRQDPGLGLRLIYFSYDVKMKEKGDIPEGYSVSREKKERFSLILESASTNQTSMYLCASRSFTSTDTQYFGPGTRLTVL.

CDR3 in DNA: TGTGCCAGCTCACCACCGGAGAGGGACCTCTCCTGGATGCCCTACGGCGGGGAGCTGTTTTTT. Translating gives CASSPPERDLSWMPYGGELFF. This chain uses TRBV18 with TRBJ2-2; D possibly uses TRBD1 or TRBD2 (5 bases each). Per germline, CDR1 KGHSH and CDR2 LQKENI. V was trimmed by 0 bases and J by 7 bases, leaving 30 bases between them. CDR3 length: 21 residues.

The chain recombines TRBV11-2 with TRBJ1-6; TRBD1 is a possible D gene (5 bases). The ends were cut back, 7 bases at V and 5 bases at J, with 18 bases in the middle. Germline V gives CDR1 SGHAT, CDR2 FQNNGV. This CDR3 comprises 16 residues. The DNA for the CDR3 is TGTGCCAGCACTTCGGGGGGGGTAGCCAATAATTCACCCCTCCACTTT. This encodes CASTSGGVANNSPLHF.

The chain uses TRBV10-3 and TRBJ2-1; TRBD1 matches 7 bases. Germline V CDR1 and CDR2: ENHRY, SYGVKD. The CDR3 consists of 17 residues. The V and J ends lost 1 base and 4 bases, in that order; junction bases with no gene match: 10. In DNA, the CDR3 is TGTGCCATCAGTGAGTACCAGTTGGGACAGCAATACAATGAGCAGTTCTTC. It yields the protein CAISEYQLGQQYNEQFF.

The chain employs TRBV29-1 and TRBJ1-2, with 9 positions matching TRBD1. J lost 8 bases, V lost 4 bases, and 14 bases had no gene match. Germline-derived CDR1 and CDR2 are SQVTM and ANQGSEA. This CDR3 contains 15 residues. This CDR3 is CSVGNPGQGREGYTF. The DNA of the CDR3 is TGCAGCGTTGGCAACCCGGGACAGGGTCGGGAAGGCTACACCTTC.

In regard to this clone: At the DNA level, this CDR3 is encoded by other sequences in the same sample as well. The chain links TRBV7-9 to TRBJ1-1; 7 positions agree with TRBD1. Germline V gives CDR1 SEHNR, CDR2 FQNEAQ (reference sequence). This CDR3 has 15 residues. The junction had 18 bases not matched to a gene; V was cut back by 5 bases and J by 12 bases. CDR3 protein: CASSTRVLQGERTFF. The CDR3 DNA reads TGTGCCAGCAGCACACGTGTACTCCAGGGGGAGCGTACTTTCTTT.

This chain joins TRBV6-5 and TRBJ1-2; D is possibly TRBD1 (5 bases). This CDR3 region has 16 residues. The V gene lost 4 bases and the J gene lost 2 bases, with 17 bases spanning the gap. Germline V gene lookup returns CDR1 MNHEY and CDR2 SVGAGI. The CDR3 reads CASSSEGTAGNYGYTF. The CDR3, as DNA: TGTGCCAGCAGTTCCGAGGGGACGGCGGGGAACTATGGCTACACCTTC.

The chain recombines TRBV7-3 with TRBJ2-5; no firm D call. This CDR3 contains 13 residues. Germline CDR1 reads SGHTA; CDR2 reads FQGTGA. Trimming pared 4 bases from V and 5 bases from J, leaving 11 bases between. The CDR3 loop reads CASSSGPRETQYF. CDR3 nucleotide sequence: TGTGCCAGCAGCTCGGGTCCAAGGGAGACCCAGTACTTC. The variable domain in full, with the rest retrieved from reference TRBV7-3 and TRBJ2-5, is GAGVSQTPSNKVTEKGKYVELRCDPISGHTALYWYRQSLGQGPEFLIYFQGTGAADDSGLPNDRFFAVRPEGSVSTLKIQRTERGDSAVYLCASSSGPRETQYFGPGTRLLVL.

This chain joins TRBV28 and TRBJ1-5; 7 bases are a match to TRBD1. Per the germline V gene, CDR1 is MDHEN and CDR2 is SYDVKM. The V segment lost 5 bases and the J segment 7 bases; nucleotides outside the gene matches: 8. The CDR3 is 14 residues long. In DNA form, the CDR3 reads TGTGCCAGCAGTGCGGCCCAGGGGGACCAGCCCCAGCATTTT. Translation gives CASSAAQGDQPQHF.

V is TRBV28 and J is TRBJ2-5; 9 nucleotides agree with TRBD2. The germline CDR1 and CDR2 sequences are MDHEN and SYDVKM. Trimming took 4 bases from V and 4 from J; bases not matched to a gene: 4. The length of the CDR3 is 14 residues. In DNA, the CDR3 is TGTGCCAGCAGTTCCGGGACTAGCCCAGAGACCCAGTACTTC. This translates into CASSSGTSPETQYF.

This sequence joins TRBV4-2 and TRBJ1-2, with no clear D. The CDR3 covers 15 residues. Trimming stripped 0 bases from V and 0 bases from J, with 8 bases between. Germline CDR1 is LGHNA and CDR2 is YNFKEQ. CDR3 DNA sequence: TGTGCCAGCAGCCAAGAGTGGGCAGCTAACTATGGCTACACCTTC. Encoded protein: CASSQEWAANYGYTF.

This clone occurred a few times. The V call is TRBV20-1, the J call TRBJ2-1, with TRBD2 identical over 9 bases. Germline V lookup: CDR1 DFQATT, CDR2 SNEGSKA (reference sequence). The CDR3 contains 11 residues. V trimming: 5 bases; J trimming: 16 bases; junction bases outside the gene matches: 9. CDR3 sequence reads: CSARAGTSFFF. CDR3 nucleotides: TGCAGTGCTCGCGCCGGGACTAGCTTCTTCTTC.